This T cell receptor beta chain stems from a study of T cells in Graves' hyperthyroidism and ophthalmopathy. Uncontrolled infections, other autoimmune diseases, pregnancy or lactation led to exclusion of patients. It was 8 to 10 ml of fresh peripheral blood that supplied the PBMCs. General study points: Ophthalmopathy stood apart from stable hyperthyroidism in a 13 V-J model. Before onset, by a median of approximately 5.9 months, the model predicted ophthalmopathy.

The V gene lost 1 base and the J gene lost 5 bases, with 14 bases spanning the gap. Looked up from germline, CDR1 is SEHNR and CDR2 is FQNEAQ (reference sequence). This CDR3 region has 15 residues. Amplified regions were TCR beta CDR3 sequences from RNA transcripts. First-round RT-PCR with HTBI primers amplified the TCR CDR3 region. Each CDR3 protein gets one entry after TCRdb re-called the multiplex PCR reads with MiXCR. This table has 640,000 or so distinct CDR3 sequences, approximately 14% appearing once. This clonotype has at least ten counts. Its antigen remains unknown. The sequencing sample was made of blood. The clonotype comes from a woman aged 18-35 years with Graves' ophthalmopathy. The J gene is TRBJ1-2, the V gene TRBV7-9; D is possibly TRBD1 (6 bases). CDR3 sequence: CASSLVVRGAYGYTF. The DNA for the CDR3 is TGTGCCAGCAGCTTAGTTGTCAGGGGAGCGTATGGCTACACCTTC.